This T cell receptor (beta chain) comes out of a study of cytomegalovirus exposure and HLA in healthy donors (dated by TCRdb to about 2017). Regarding the complete study: In an earlier analysis of 587 of the donors, approximately 300 Gb of sequence data and 117 million unique TCR beta sequences from 150 million to 200 million T cells were reported. About 310 gigabases of sequencing data and approximately 93 million unique TCR sequences were included in an early release covering several hundred HLA-typed donors. Of the roughly 410 genotyped donors, 70% to 90% were placed in the genetic ancestry cluster associated with self-reported Caucasian donors. The study was designed to test whether signatures of past pathogen exposure could be identified by cataloging public T cell receptors. The T cell repertoires of several hundred subjects were profiled by immunosequencing and related to cytomegalovirus serostatus. Along with the roughly 610-subject first cohort, a separate validation cohort of over 90 different subjects was used. To predict cytomegalovirus infection status, the study brought together high-throughput TCR immunosequencing, statistical association of individual TCRs with disease status, and machine learning. A later analysis re-examined previously published TCR beta repertoires from more than 550 donors and added high-resolution HLA genotyping to investigate patterns of TCR occurrence. Rather than using new phenotypic data, the later analysis identified candidate immune exposures from TCR beta sequences and from how often those sequences occurred across donors. To decide whether each TCR beta V gene segment behaved as functional or pseudogenic, an earlier analysis of nearly 600 of the donors relied on high-throughput TCR beta sequencing. Donor age, sex, ethnicity and CMV serostatus were compiled alongside the repertoire data. Genome-wide SNP genotypes for about 55% of the roughly 670 donors were used in a later genetic analysis, which treated that subset as a discovery cohort. Every repertoire in the discovery cohort had been generated on one and the same sequencing platform. HLA typing covered class I and class II loci at four-digit resolution. The number of typed donors differed by locus: 629-630 for A, B, C, DRB1 and DQB1; 500 to 550 for DQA1; around 580 for DPA1; and around 450 for DPB1. Because of strong linkage in the cohort, roughly five DR-DQ haplotypes were treated as single units for association and clustering. Among approximately 370 genotyped donors of the cohort, an average of approximately 200,000 unique TCR beta nucleotide sequences was sequenced per donor, of which about 18% were non-productive.

In total, about 650 healthy bone marrow donors made up the cohort. At the time of sampling, all cohort members were nominally healthy, though unrecorded immune exposures were likely present. The donor was CMV seropositive and belonged to the group of more than 250 seropositive cohort members. Every donor gave a peripheral blood sample, and the peripheral blood mononuclear cells from that sample were used for TCR beta sequencing. Genomic DNA extraction from the blood cell samples was performed with the Qiagen DNeasy Blood Extraction Kit. A remark on this clone: The clone's antigen remains unknown. No much larger clone is present one base from it, and per-base qualities are unavailable.

From a lookup of the germline V gene (reference sequence), CDR1 and CDR2 are GTSNPN and SVGIG. V and J are trimmed by 7 bases and 5 bases, and the gene matches miss 5 bases of the junction. The CDR3 starts with the cysteine, ends with the phenylalanine, and has 13 residues. Left in the record is the CDR3 DNA by itself, 39 bases read in frame from the first base. The paper as a whole reports these results and caveats: The study listed 150 to 200 TCR beta chains as associated with cytomegalovirus. At a false discovery rate of 0.05, a later analysis linked 15,000 to 20,000 TCR beta sequences to specific HLA alleles. Only TCR beta chains were sequenced in this cohort, and the absence of alpha or paired-chain data limited detectable features. Linkage disequilibrium might explain the correlated functional status among segregating V segments, but an unknown experimental factor could not be excluded. It was suggested by the authors that the approach could potentially be generalized to other disease states and immunological phenotypes. An association between a missense DCLRE1C variant and V-gene and J-gene trimming of TCR beta chains was found in a later genetic analysis and replicated in an independent cohort. Sequencing depth was assumed to be roughly uniform across donors in the presence/absence analyses, though that assumption may not hold. A further reported finding was that TCR beta sequences accurately predicted the HLA-A and HLA-B alleles for most subjects in the first cohort. A later analysis found that most CMV-associated TCR beta chains appeared HLA-restricted, with HLA associations seemingly driven largely by CMV exposure. In vitro tests confirmed that a few of the cytomegalovirus-associated TCR beta chains recognize cytomegalovirus antigens. The classifier was reported to diagnose cytomegalovirus status with high specificity and sensitivity in both the original and validation cohorts. According to a later genetic analysis, donors in an Asian-associated ancestry cluster had fewer N-insertions in productive TCRs than the approximately 630-donor mean. Immune exposure information for the cohort was limited to CMV serostatus. An earlier analysis of 587 of the donors showed that most TCR beta V segments appeared in productive rearrangements either about 87% or about 30% of the time, which broadly matched IMGT annotations. In a later analysis, HLA-associated TCR beta chains showed more clonal expansion and lower generation probabilities than non-associated chains that were equally common. Some IMGT-functional V segments, including TRBV6-2 and TRBV6-3, could not be told apart with the 87-base-pair reads, so those segments were excluded. A cluster of highly shared sequence variants was judged likely to be a technical artifact of the sequencing pipeline. The earlier analysis of approximately 560 of the donors excluded around 17 rarely observed V segments, including chromosome 9 orphons, because counts were too low. Several of the top co-occurrence clusters appeared to be linked to parvovirus B19, influenza, CMV and Epstein-Barr virus, according to a later analysis. Because some donors lacked HLA typing at each locus, the association tests relied only on the typed subset. Most TCR sequences were seen in very few donors, while some public TCRs were found in many individuals. Strong co-occurrence of HLA alleles, especially DR and DQ, made assigning TCR associations to individual alleles difficult. A later analysis found that TCR association rates varied across HLA loci, with DRB1 alleles showing the most associated TCRs and HLA-C alleles the fewest.

Receptor libraries were prepared by the immunoSEQ multiplex PCR assay. A mixture of 60 forward primers for TCR Vbeta segments and 13 reverse primers for TCR Jbeta segments was used in the multiplex PCR. The CDR3 region of rearranged TCR beta genes was amplified from genomic DNA by a multiplex PCR assay. On the Illumina HiSeq System, the amplified TCR beta libraries were sequenced as 87-base-pair reads. Processing in the source paper ran as follows. A later analysis counted about 76 million unique TCR beta chains across the 650 to 700 repertoires, and approximately 11 million of these chains were shared by at least two donors. Raw reads were error-corrected and collapsed into unique sequences with a nearest-neighbor algorithm that merged closely related sequences to remove PCR and sequencing errors. Alignment of CDR3 sequences to IMGT reference sequences was used to assign V, D and J gene segments. For a sequence to be retained, a match of at least six nucleotides to both a V gene segment and a J gene segment was required. Rearrangements were called productive when the CDR3 lacked stop codons and stayed in frame with V and J; all others were non-productive. CDR3 was defined according to IMGT convention as the region running from the second conserved V-encoded cysteine to the conserved J-encoded phenylalanine. Sequences without an unambiguous match to a single V gene segment were excluded from the earlier analysis of a few hundred of the donors. An earlier analysis of 587 of the donors called V segments functional above 56.7% productive rearrangements and segregating when the between-donor standard deviation exceeded 5%. A statistical classification framework was built to diagnose cytomegalovirus status from the catalog of TCR beta chain sequences. V and J gene assignment, in a later analysis, came from comparing TCR nucleotide sequences with IMGT/GENE-DB human TR gene sequences. Using the TCRdist pipeline, a later analysis assigned CDR3 sequences along with most-parsimonious VDJ recombination scenarios. In a later analysis, each TCR beta chain was defined by its CDR3 amino acid sequence together with its V-gene family, and reads lacking a unique V-gene family were excluded. To address suspected cross-contamination and a sequencing artifact, a later analysis removed around 600 highly shared, low-generation-probability nucleotide sequences. In a later analysis, a clonal expansion index was calculated for each public chain from normalized within-repertoire ranks of inferred template counts. In a later analysis, generation probabilities were computed with a VDJ recombination model fitted to out-of-frame rearrangements, and the resulting probabilities were checked against IGoR. Hypergeometric tests were used in a later analysis to score TCR-TCR, TCR-HLA and TCR-CMV co-occurrence, with a repertoire-size bias correction applied to the TCR pairs. In a later analysis, false discovery rates were estimated by permuting HLA or CMV assignments 20 times. In a later analysis, co-occurring TCRs were grouped with DBSCAN, and TCRdist sequence similarity was added when clustering was performed within HLA-allele-positive subsets. Repertoires with fewer than 30,000 or more than 120,000 public chains, plus five repertoires with anomalous nucleotide sharing, were excluded from co-occurrence clustering. TCRdb retrieved this table from immuneACCESS and kept in-frame rearrangements only. Not all clones are present; in checked studies, unresolved V genes account for under half, and no reason is known for the remainder. V, J and clone size are those of that table, while D and trimming were read from the DNA. The sample includes about 130,000 clones, with around two thirds observed a single time. Roughly 4.5% of the sample comes from the top ten.

The sequencing input was PBMCs. Recombination joined TRBV30 with TRBJ2-1, with 10 bases in between that match TRBD2. The origin of this receptor is a man aged 18-30 years in good health and CMV-seropositive. The DNA sequence reads TGTGCCTCGAGCGGGAGGGCGGACAATGAGCAGTTCTTC. It encodes CASSGRADNEQFF.